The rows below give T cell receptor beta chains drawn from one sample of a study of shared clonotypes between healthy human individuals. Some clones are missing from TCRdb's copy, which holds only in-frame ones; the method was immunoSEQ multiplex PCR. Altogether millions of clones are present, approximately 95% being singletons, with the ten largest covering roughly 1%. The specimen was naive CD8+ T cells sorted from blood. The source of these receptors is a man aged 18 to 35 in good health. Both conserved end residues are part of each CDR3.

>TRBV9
CASSVGGSGYYGYTF
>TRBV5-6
CASSWGTDTQYF
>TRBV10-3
CAITEDRNYGYTF
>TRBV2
CASSDPGQGGYNSPLHF
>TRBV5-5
CASSLVGHGSYEQYF
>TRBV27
CASSLSRQVFYEQYF
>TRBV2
CASARPSGGSYEQYF
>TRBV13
CASSLATSGTYEQYF
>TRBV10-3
CAISGPDRLNTEAFF
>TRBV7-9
CASSYGTAYGYTF
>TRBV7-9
CASREPGQGATEAFF
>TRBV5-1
CASSSGLASYNEQFF
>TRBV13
CASSEELDFDTGELFF
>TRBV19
CASSLTGELFF
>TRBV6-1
CASSEARGSLTYEQYF
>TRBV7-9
CASSLGTGANYGYTF
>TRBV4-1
CASSQEWDKNGYTF
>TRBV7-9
CASSLGQVNTEAFF